Detailed here is one T cell receptor (beta chain). Its binding antigen is unknown. The input lacks base qualities; no much larger clone sits a single base away. The germline V gene encodes CDR1 SGHAT and CDR2 FQNNGV. The CDR3 spans 16 residues, from the cysteine through the phenylalanine. The read is trimmed to its CDR3 DNA, 48 bases read in frame from base 1. At the junction V is shortened by 3 bases and J by 5 bases; bases outside the gene matches: 7. The entry originates in a study of radiation and T cells in renal cell carcinoma (TCRdb year 2020). With regard to the full study: The samples were drawn from a clinical trial, where primary renal cell carcinomas were treated with 15 Gy of stereotactic body radiation therapy and then removed by nephrectomy 4 weeks afterward. Across all 53 samples, around 4,000,000 unique CDR3 nucleotide sequences, encoding 2,658,974 unique CDR3 amino acid sequences, were identified. In total, 50 to 55 samples underwent TCR beta sequencing: 25 or so tumors plus 27 peripheral blood samples.

In the paper's terms, the time point label means: blood 2 weeks post-SBRT. The treatment or condition label of this sample denotes: 15 Gy SBRT to primary tumor, nephrectomy 4 weeks later. To follow tumor-enriched clonotypes, peripheral blood was collected serially from radiation-treated patients at baseline and again at 2 weeks and 4 weeks after SBRT. Renal cell carcinoma with clear cell pathology was present in all patients. The QIAamp DNA Blood Mini Kit (Qiagen) was used to prepare genomic DNA for TCR sequencing. Samples were included in the analyses only if all quality control checks were passed. Broader findings and caveats from the paper: In blood, the top tumor clonotypes increased between baseline and 2 weeks post-radiation and then shrank by 4 weeks, which suggests that tumor-resident clones expanded only transiently. Changes in the blood repertoire were not tracked past 4 weeks after treatment. Because pretreatment tumor biopsies were not available, the study could not determine whether clonotypes were already present within the tumor at baseline. Because the trial had a single-armed design, the trial could not examine how radiation dose or scheduling affected the TCR repertoire.

The immunoSEQ kit was used, according to the manufacturer's recommendations, to generate TCR beta libraries from genomic DNA. To prepare libraries, a first multiplex PCR with proprietary primers was run, followed by a second PCR that added unique barcodes, and a bead cleanup was done after each round. Each sample batch included a kit-provided positive control reaction and a negative control reaction. The final libraries underwent checking on an Agilent 4200 TapeStation D1000 ScreenTape, volumetric pooling, and quantification by qPCR. Sequencing was performed on an Illumina NextSeq500 using a MidOutput 150-cycle cartridge, with 156 Read1 cycles, 15 Index1 cycles, and the kit custom primers. The pooled library was loaded at 0.95 to 1 pM with roughly 20% PhiX control spiked in. As for the authors' bioinformatics: Vendor-processed data were analyzed in R, and a clonotype was defined as all T cells sharing the same CDR3 nucleotide sequence. For clone abundance analyses, frequencies were normalized to the 10,000 most abundant clones per sample. Before analysis, public T cell clones were removed, and these numbered fewer than six per sample on average. A difference in abundance of at least 32-fold between compartments was used to define tumor-enriched and baseline blood-enriched clonotypes. Clonotypes expanded or contracted between blood time points were identified with a beta-binomial differential abundance model. Tumor-blood repertoire similarity was measured with the Baroni-Urbani and Buser coefficient, and groups were compared using two-tailed Wilcoxon tests in R. TCRdb took this table from immuneACCESS and kept in-frame rearrangements with V and J called. Such tables lack part of the clones; where checked against another copy, unresolved V genes explain under half of the gap, and the rest is unexplained. V and J calls and clone size are copied from that table; D and trimming were computed from the DNA. This sample gives roughly 130,000 clones in total; 70% to 90% of them show up just once. Approximately 2% of the sample goes to the ten largest clones.

The TCR was taken from a woman aged 55-70 years with renal cell carcinoma. The chain couples TRBV11-2 to TRBJ2-7; 13 middle bases align to TRBD2. Sequencing was performed on blood, taken from a patient whose treatment included radiotherapy and nephrectomy. The base sequence is TGTGCCAGCAGCTTCGCCCGGACTAGCGGGAGCGACGAGCAGTACTTC. Its coded protein is CASSFARTSGSDEQYF.